These 6 T cell receptor beta chains originate from one sample sequenced in a study of cytomegalovirus exposure and HLA in healthy donors. Primers for the PCR totalled 60 Vbeta and 13 Jbeta. Repertoires were generated with immunoSEQ multiplex PCR, while TCRdb's copy carries only in-frame clones and drops some. The sample yields approximately 110,000 clones, roughly 81% seen once. Material: PBMCs. The receptors derive from a woman aged 25 to 39 in good health and CMV-seronegative.

This clone has just a few counts. This rearrangement joins TRBV2 to TRBJ1-6; 8 bases match TRBD1. With V trimmed by 2 bases and J by 9 bases, 3 bases remained unmatched. Per the germline V gene, CDR1 is SNHLY and CDR2 is FYNNEI. The CDR3 runs to 14 residues. The CDR3, as DNA: TGTGCCAGCAGTGAACAGGGGGCGGCTTCACCCCTCCACTTT. Translated, it gives CASSEQGAASPLHF.

This clone is judged medium-sized. In DNA form, the CDR3 reads TGCGCCAGCACCCAAGTGGGGTTAGCGGGGGAGAACACCGGGGAGCTGTTTTTT. This encodes CASTQVGLAGENTGELFF. The chain links TRBV10-2 to TRBJ2-2; 9 bases are a match to TRBD2. The germline V gene encodes CDR1 WSHSY and CDR2 SAAADI. The CDR3 is 18 amino acids. With V trimmed by 7 bases and J by 1 base, 13 bases remained unmatched.

This clone came up once. The J gene is TRBJ2-2, the V gene TRBV5-4; D is possibly TRBD2 (5 bases). Germline loops: CDR1 SGHNT, CDR2 YYREEE (reference sequence). Trimming took off 4 bases at V and 9 bases at J, with 19 bases between the two ends. The CDR3 is 15 residues long. The CDR3 reads CASSPSTTSGRELFF. In DNA, the CDR3 is TGTGCCAGCAGCCCAAGCACCACAAGCGGTAGGGAGCTGTTTTTT.

The chain joins TRBV5-1 to TRBJ1-2; 7 bases are shared with TRBD1. The J segment lost 0 bases and the V segment lost 4 bases, leaving 9 bases of the junction unmatched. CDR1 is SGHRS, CDR2 YFSETQ, per germline. The CDR3 length is 16 residues. The CDR3 loop is CASSPDREPSNYGYTF. The DNA of the CDR3 is TGCGCCAGCAGCCCCGACAGGGAACCCTCTAACTATGGCTACACCTTC.

This chain joins TRBV30 and TRBJ1-1, with 9 bases lining up with TRBD1. The V gene end was trimmed by 4 bases and the J gene end by 4 bases; junction bases not matched to a gene: 7. Germline V lookup: CDR1 GTSNPN, CDR2 SVGIG (reference sequence). This CDR3 spans 14 amino acids. CDR3 amino acids: CAWNRGQWATEAFF. The CDR3 DNA reads TGTGCCTGGAACAGGGGGCAGTGGGCCACTGAAGCTTTCTTT.

The V and J genes are TRBV7-8 and TRBJ2-3, with TRBD1 matching 7 bases. This CDR3 is built from 15 residues. From germline, CDR1 is SGHVS and CDR2 FQNEAQ. V trimming: 4 bases; J trimming: 4 bases; junction bases outside the gene matches: 8. The chain's CDR3 is CASSSRQGPSDTQYF. The CDR3 DNA sequence: TGTGCCAGCAGCTCCAGACAGGGCCCCTCAGATACGCAGTATTTT.